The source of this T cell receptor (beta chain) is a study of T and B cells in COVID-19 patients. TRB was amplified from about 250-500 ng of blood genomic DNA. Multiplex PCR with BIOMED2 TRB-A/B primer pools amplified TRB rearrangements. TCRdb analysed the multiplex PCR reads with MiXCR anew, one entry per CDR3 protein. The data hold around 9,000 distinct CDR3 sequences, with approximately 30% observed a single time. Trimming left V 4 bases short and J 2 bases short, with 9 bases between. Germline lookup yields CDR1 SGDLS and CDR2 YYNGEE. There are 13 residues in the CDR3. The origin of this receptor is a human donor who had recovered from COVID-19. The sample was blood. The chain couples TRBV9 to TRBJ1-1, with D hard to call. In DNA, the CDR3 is TGTGCCAGCAGCTTTAGTCTTAACACTGAAGCTTTCTTT. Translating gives CASSFSLNTEAFF.